Below are 28 T cell receptor beta chains sequenced from a single sample in a study of blood T cell repertoires in COVID-19. Repertoires were generated with immunoSEQ multiplex PCR, while TCRdb's copy carries only in-frame clones and drops some. This table has 240,000 or so clones, approximately 84% appearing once. Specimen: peripheral blood. The receptor source for this set is a woman between 25 and 40 years old who had recovered from COVID-19.

This chain connects TRBV30 to TRBJ1-5; tentative D call: TRBD1 (5 bases). Deletions cut 2 bases from V and 6 bases from J, with 17 bases between. The CDR3 consists of 15 residues. Per germline, CDR1 GTSNPN and CDR2 SVGIG (reference sequence). The CDR3 here is CAWSPPDTVGQPQHF. The CDR3 region has the DNA TGTGCCTGGAGTCCCCCGGACACCGTTGGTCAGCCCCAGCATTTT.

This rearrangement joins TRBV19 to TRBJ2-5; 10 bases are shared with TRBD2. V lost 7 bases and J lost 1; bases outside the gene matches: 6. The CDR3 spans 15 residues. Germline-derived CDR1 and CDR2 are LNHDA and SQIVND (reference sequence). CDR3 amino acids: CASTLTSGSQETQYF. In DNA, the CDR3 is TGTGCCAGTACCTTGACTAGCGGGTCCCAAGAGACCCAGTACTTC.

The J gene is TRBJ2-7, the V gene TRBV2; D might be TRBD1 (7 bases). Germline V gene data show CDR1 as SNHLY and CDR2 as FYNNEI. The CDR3 sequence is 16 residues long. Between the trimmed V and J ends, which lost 0 bases and 1 base, there was a span of 13 bases. The CDR3 here is CASSEAAQGGSYEQYF. The CDR3 nucleotides are TGTGCCAGCAGTGAAGCGGCGCAGGGGGGTTCCTACGAGCAGTACTTC.

The chain combines TRBV19 with TRBJ1-5; 7 positions match TRBD1. The ends lost 10 bases at V and 4 bases at J; junction bases unmatched: 13. The CDR3 consists of 15 residues. The germline CDR1 and CDR2 sequences are LNHDA and SQIVND (reference sequence). CDR3 loop: CATRMDRTYNQPQHF. CDR3 in DNA: TGTGCCACAAGAATGGACAGGACATATAATCAGCCCCAGCATTTT. The variable domain in full, completed from reference TRBV19 and TRBJ1-5, reads DGGITQSPKYLFRKEGQNVTLSCEQNLNHDAMYWYRQDPGQGLRLIYYSQIVNDFQKGDIAEGYSVSREKKESFPLTVTSAQKNPTAFYLCATRMDRTYNQPQHFGDGTRLSIL.

This clone was observed a single time. The V gene is TRBV5-4, the J gene TRBJ2-7; tentative D call: TRBD2 (5 bases). Germline CDR1 and CDR2: SGHNT and YYREEE (reference sequence). V dropped 3 bases and J dropped 0 bases, with 16 bases sitting between them. This CDR3 region has 16 residues. CDR3 region: CASSSTSGPSSYEQYF. The CDR3 DNA is TGTGCCAGCAGCTCGACGAGCGGTCCGAGCTCCTACGAGCAGTACTTC.

The V call is TRBV7-3, the J call TRBJ1-5; possible D gene TRBD1, 6 bases. Deletions cut 7 bases from V and 4 bases from J, with 20 bases between. CDR3 length: 16 residues. Looked up from germline, CDR1 is SGHTA and CDR2 is FQGTGA. The CDR3 loop reads CASTRPAGGLNQPQHF. Written as DNA, the CDR3 is TGTGCCAGCACCCGACCCGCGGGGGGGCTTAATCAGCCCCAGCATTTT.

The count of this clone is one. The rearrangement links TRBV14 to TRBJ2-3, with a tentative D call TRBD2 (6 bases). This CDR3 spans 16 amino acids. CDR1 SGHDN and CDR2 FVKESK come from the germline V gene. V was clipped by 3 bases and J by 6 bases, with 19 bases between them. The CDR3 region is CASSQARLGRLDTQYF. The CDR3 region has the DNA TGTGCCAGCAGCCAGGCCCGACTAGGGAGGCTGGATACGCAGTATTTT.

This chain uses TRBV5-6 with TRBJ2-5, with a possible D match to TRBD2 (5 bases). The CDR3 runs to 16 residues. Trimming removed 2 bases at V and 5 bases at J, with 19 bases between. Per the germline V gene, CDR1 is SGHDT and CDR2 is YYEEEE. The CDR3 nucleotides read TGTGCCAGCAGCTTAGGTCTGACGGGGATGGGGGAGACCCAGTACTTC. Protein: CASSLGLTGMGETQYF.

V is TRBV2 and J is TRBJ1-5; 9 bases match TRBD1. Germline V gene sequence: CDR1 SNHLY, CDR2 FYNNEI. CDR3 length equals 16 residues. J gave up 0 bases and V 6 bases, and 6 bases lay outside the gene matches. The CDR3 coding sequence is TGTGCCAGCAGAGCCGGGACAGGGATTAGCAATCAGCCCCAGCATTTT. It codes for CASRAGTGISNQPQHF. Supplemented by reference TRBV2 and TRBJ1-5, the full variable domain reads EPEVTQTPSHQVTQMGQEVILRCVPISNHLYFYWYRQILGQKVEFLVSFYNNEISEKSEIFDDQFSVERPDGSNFTLKIRSTKLEDSAMYFCASRAGTGISNQPQHFGDGTRLSIL.

The rearrangement uses TRBV11-1 and TRBJ2-1, with D perhaps TRBD2 (5 bases). From germline, CDR1 is SGHAT and CDR2 FQDESV (reference sequence). Trimming took off 1 base at V and 10 bases at J, with 14 bases between the two ends. CDR3 size: 14 residues. DNA for the CDR3: TGTGCCAGCAGCTTAGAAACGGCAGCGGAAGAGCAGTTCTTC. It codes for CASSLETAAEEQFF.

The chain has TRBV4-3 and TRBJ1-1; TRBD1 aligns across 9 bases. This CDR3 has 16 residues. Germline CDR1 is LGHNA and CDR2 is YSLEER. With V trimmed by 0 bases and J by 5 bases, 7 bases remained unmatched. The CDR3: CASSQDFGDRVTEAFF. CDR3 bases: TGCGCCAGCAGCCAAGATTTCGGGGACAGGGTTACTGAAGCTTTCTTT.

The genes are TRBV19 and TRBJ2-2, with TRBD1 matching over 8 bases. The CDR3 sequence is 16 residues long. In germline, CDR1 is LNHDA, CDR2 SQIVND (reference sequence). Trimming removed 6 bases from V and 0 bases from J; junction bases left unmatched: 6. CDR3 region: CASSYRGVANTGELFF. In nucleotides, the CDR3 is TGTGCCAGTAGCTACAGGGGGGTTGCGAACACCGGGGAGCTGTTTTTT.

The V and J genes are TRBV4-3 and TRBJ2-1; 9 bases match TRBD2. J gave up 4 bases and V 4 bases, and 5 bases lay outside the gene matches. The CDR3 sequence is 15 residues long. CDR1 is LGHNA, CDR2 YSLEER, per germline. Here the CDR3 DNA reads TGCGCCAGCAGCCCGAGCGGGGGGACTTACAATGAGCAGTTCTTC. Encoded protein: CASSPSGGTYNEQFF.

The rearrangement links TRBV21-1 to TRBJ1-6. TRBV21-1 is a pseudogene. The CDR3 covers 16 residues. The DNA of the CDR3 is TGTGCCAGCCCTCTAACCATGGTCCACCCCAATTCACCCCTCCACTTT. Translated: CASPLTMVHPNSPLHF.

The V gene is TRBV9, the J gene TRBJ1-3; possible D gene TRBD1, 5 bases. CDR1 is SGDLS and CDR2 is YYNGEE in the germline V gene. Trimming took 3 bases from V and 3 from J, leaving 10 bases between them. The CDR3 runs to 14 residues. The chain's CDR3 is CASSATQGGNTIYF. In DNA, the CDR3 is TGTGCCAGCAGCGCTACTCAGGGTGGAAACACCATATATTTT.

In DNA, the CDR3 is TGTGCCAGCAGGATTTCGGAGGGCACAGATACGCAGTATTTT. Translated, it gives CASRISEGTDTQYF. V gene TRBV2 combines with J gene TRBJ2-3; the D gene is possibly TRBD2 (5 bases). The ends were cut back, 6 bases at V and 1 base at J, with 11 bases in the middle. Germline CDR1 and CDR2: SNHLY and FYNNEI. This CDR3 region has 14 residues.

V and J are TRBV6-5 and TRBJ2-7; no definite D call. This CDR3 contains 16 residues. With 0 bases removed from V and 4 bases from J, the gap between germline ends came to 16 bases. Looked up from germline, CDR1 is MNHEY and CDR2 is SVGAGI. The CDR3 DNA reads TGTGCCAGCAGTTACTCGATCGCTAGAAACGGGTACGAGCAGTACTTC. As protein: CASSYSIARNGYEQYF.

The gene calls are TRBV4-3 and TRBJ2-2, with 8 bases fitting TRBD1. Germline V gene data show CDR1 as LGHNA and CDR2 as YSLEER. The junction had 3 bases not matched to a gene; V was cut back by 0 bases and J by 0 bases. CDR3 length: 17 amino acids. CDR3 DNA sequence: TGCGCCAGCAGCCAAGAAAAGACAGGGGCGAACACCGGGGAGCTGTTTTTT. Translating it yields CASSQEKTGANTGELFF.

This chain uses TRBV5-1 with TRBJ2-2; TRBD2 matches at 8 bases. V shed 5 bases and J 8 bases; nucleotides not matched to a gene: 5. Germline assignment: CDR1 SGHRS and CDR2 YFSETQ. This CDR3 comprises 13 residues. The chain's CDR3 is CASSSTSVGELFF. The CDR3 bases are TGCGCCAGCAGTTCGACTAGCGTTGGGGAGCTGTTTTTT.

This chain connects TRBV4-1 to TRBJ1-2; D is unclear. The CDR3 loop spans 16 amino acids. CDR1 and CDR2 from the germline V gene are MGHRA and YSYEKL. V lost 1 base and J lost 0, with 12 bases in between. The CDR3 nucleotides read TGCGCCAGCAGCCAAGGGATGACGGGAACTAACTATGGCTACACCTTC. Translating gives CASSQGMTGTNYGYTF.

The chain has TRBV7-2 and TRBJ2-1; D is unclear. CDR1 is SGHTA, CDR2 FQGNSA, per germline. Trimming cost V 3 bases and J 6 bases, with 12 bases left between them. The CDR3 contains 14 residues. CDR3 DNA sequence: TGTGCCAGCAGCTTTGTGACTCAGACCAATGAGCAGTTCTTC. Its translation is CASSFVTQTNEQFF.

This clone was recorded once. The rearrangement uses TRBV27 and TRBJ1-1; 9 nucleotides align to TRBD1. The V gene end was trimmed by 3 bases and the J gene end by 2 bases; junction bases not matched to a gene: 4. Germline values: CDR1 MNHEY, CDR2 SMNVEV (reference sequence). This CDR3 spans 15 amino acids. The CDR3 sequence: CASSLNRGHNTEAFF. CDR3 DNA: TGTGCCAGCAGTTTGAACAGGGGGCATAACACTGAAGCTTTCTTT.

The chain carries TRBV11-2 and TRBJ2-6; possibly TRBD2 for D (5 bases). Trimming took off 1 base at V and 3 bases at J, with 16 bases between the two ends. The germline gives CDR1 SGHAT, CDR2 FQNNGV. There are 18 residues in the CDR3. CDR3 sequence reads: CASSLGSLWEFGANVLTF. Here the CDR3 DNA reads TGTGCCAGCAGCTTAGGTAGTTTATGGGAGTTTGGGGCCAACGTCCTGACTTTC.

This clone has a handful of counts. CDR3 sequence reads: CRGGCTRSSYNEQFF. CDR3 nucleotide sequence: TGTCGCGGGGGGTGTACCCGAAGCTCCTACAATGAGCAGTTCTTC. This sequence joins TRBV6-6 and TRBJ2-1; 8 positions match TRBD2. CDR3 length equals 15 residues. Germline lookup yields CDR1 MNHNY and CDR2 SVGAGI (reference sequence).

The chain carries TRBV5-1 and TRBJ1-4, with 9 bases matching TRBD1. This CDR3 is built from 16 residues. Trimming removed 3 bases from V and 8 bases from J; junction bases left unmatched: 11. Germline CDR1 SGHRS, CDR2 YFSETQ. The CDR3 sequence is CASSSAPQGAGEKLFF. The CDR3 nucleotides read TGCGCCAGCAGCTCAGCGCCACAGGGGGCTGGCGAAAAACTGTTTTTT.

The chain joins TRBV19 to TRBJ1-3; D gene ambiguous. There are 14 residues in the CDR3. V lost 3 bases and J 2 bases, leaving 8 bases between the germline ends. From germline, CDR1 is LNHDA and CDR2 SQIVND (reference sequence). The CDR3 protein is CASSMPGTGNTIYF. The DNA for the CDR3 is TGTGCCAGTAGTATGCCGGGGACTGGAAACACCATATATTTT. The full variable domain, with the rest looked up from reference TRBV19 and TRBJ1-3, is DGGITQSPKYLFRKEGQNVTLSCEQNLNHDAMYWYRQDPGQGLRLIYYSQIVNDFQKGDIAEGYSVSREKKESFPLTVTSAQKNPTAFYLCASSMPGTGNTIYFGEGSWLTVV.

This clone has just one count. The chain carries TRBV21-1 and TRBJ2-7; the table names TRBD1, a call not compared with the DNA. TRBV21-1 is a pseudogene. CDR3 length equals 14 residues. CDR3 nucleotides: TGTGCCAGCAGTCACAGGGGGCATAATAGCGAGCAGTACTTC. Translating it yields CASSHRGHNSEQYF.

The CDR3 loop is CASSIGGSYNEQFF. DNA for the CDR3: TGTGCCAGTAGTATCGGGGGCTCCTACAATGAGCAGTTCTTC. The chain couples TRBV19 to TRBJ2-1, with D perhaps TRBD2 (6 bases). The germline V and J ends were trimmed by 3 bases and 0 bases, with 6 bases remaining between them. CDR3 length: 14 residues. Per germline, CDR1 LNHDA and CDR2 SQIVND (reference sequence). Using reference TRBV19 and TRBJ2-1 for the parts outside the CDR3, the full variable domain is DGGITQSPKYLFRKEGQNVTLSCEQNLNHDAMYWYRQDPGQGLRLIYYSQIVNDFQKGDIAEGYSVSREKKESFPLTVTSAQKNPTAFYLCASSIGGSYNEQFFGPGTRLTVL.